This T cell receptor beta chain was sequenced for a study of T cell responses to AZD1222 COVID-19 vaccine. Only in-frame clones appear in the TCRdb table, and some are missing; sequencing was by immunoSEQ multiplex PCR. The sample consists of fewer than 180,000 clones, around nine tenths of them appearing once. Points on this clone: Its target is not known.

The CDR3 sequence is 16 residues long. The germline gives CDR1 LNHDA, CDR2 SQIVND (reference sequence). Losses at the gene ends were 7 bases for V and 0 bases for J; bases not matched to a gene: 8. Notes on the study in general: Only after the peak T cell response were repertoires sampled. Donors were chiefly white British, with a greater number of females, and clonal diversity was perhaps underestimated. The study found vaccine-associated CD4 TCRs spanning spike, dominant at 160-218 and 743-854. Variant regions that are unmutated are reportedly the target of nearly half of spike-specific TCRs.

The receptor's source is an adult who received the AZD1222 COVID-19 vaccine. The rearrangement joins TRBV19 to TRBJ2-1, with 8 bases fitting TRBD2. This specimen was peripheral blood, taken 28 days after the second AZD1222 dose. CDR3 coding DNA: TGTGCCAGTACCCTTAGCGGGACGAGCTCCTACAATGAGCAGTTCTTC. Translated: CASTLSGTSSYNEQFF.